Presented here are 5 T cell receptor beta chains from one specimen sequenced in a study of OX40 agonist ivuxolimab in advanced cancers. Profiled with immunoSEQ multiplex PCR; TCRdb holds only in-frame clones, not every one. The table records roughly 60,000 clones, 70% to 90% of them present only once. Sequenced here: CD4+ or CD8+ T cells sorted from blood, sampled in a trial of the OX40 agonist ivuxolimab. Source of these receptors: an adult with an advanced solid tumor such as melanoma, head and neck, liver or kidney cancer.

The table lists this clone with a few counts. The rearrangement uses TRBV28 and TRBJ1-2; D is perhaps TRBD1 (6 bases). V shed 4 bases and J shed 7 bases, with 16 bases lying between them. CDR1 is MDHEN and CDR2 is SYDVKM in the germline V gene. The CDR3 is 14 amino acids. The CDR3 bases are TGTGCCAGCAGTTCCCTCGGGGGCGAGGGTGGCTACACCTTC. Protein product: CASSSLGGEGGYTF.

The chain couples TRBV30 to TRBJ2-5, with D maybe TRBD1 (6 bases). There are 15 residues in the CDR3. Trimming removed 0 bases at V and 2 bases at J, with 13 bases between. CDR1 is GTSNPN and CDR2 is SVGIG in the germline V gene (reference sequence). The CDR3 sequence is CAWSVRNRAQETQYF. The CDR3 region has the DNA TGTGCCTGGAGTGTCCGGAACAGGGCTCAAGAGACCCAGTACTTC.

The chain carries TRBV7-3 and TRBJ2-5, with unresolved D. The CDR3 has 13 amino acids. V lost 1 base and J 1 base, leaving 4 bases between the germline ends. CDR1 SGHTA and CDR2 FQGTGA come from the germline V gene. CDR3 sequence reads: CASSLNPQETQYF. Written as DNA, the CDR3 is TGTGCCAGCAGCTTAAACCCCCAAGAGACCCAGTACTTC.

CDR3 loop: CASSLIRGRTGELFF. For the CDR3, the DNA is TGTGCCAGCAGCTTAATCCGAGGGCGGACCGGGGAGCTGTTTTTT. The J gene is TRBJ2-2, the V gene TRBV11-2; weak D call: TRBD2 (5 bases). Trimming took 2 bases from V and 5 from J, leaving 12 bases between them. The CDR3 spans 15 residues. Germline-derived CDR1 and CDR2 are SGHAT and FQNNGV.

This clone has only one observation. The genes are TRBV19 and TRBJ2-7, with D possibly being TRBD1 or TRBD2 (5 bases each). The CDR3 runs to 14 residues. Germline loops: CDR1 LNHDA, CDR2 SQIVND (reference sequence). The ends were cut back, 1 base at V and 5 bases at J, with 12 bases in the middle. The CDR3 nucleotides are TGTGCCAGTAGTATAGGGGGCAGAGGGGACGAGCAGTACTTC. Translation: CASSIGGRGDEQYF.